The 21 T cell receptor beta chains below all came from one sample that was sequenced in a study of tumor and adjacent non-tumor tissue in lung cancer. No cell sorting was done before RNA was extracted from the tissue. Three rounds of nested PCR, following a modified ARM-PCR protocol, produced the TCRbeta library. TCRdb reprocessed the multiplex PCR reads via MiXCR and lists one record per CDR3 protein. The sample carries more than 70,000 distinct CDR3 sequences, roughly 62% recorded once. Sequencing was done on a sample of lung tumor tissue. The receptors originated from a man aged 65-85 years with non-small cell lung cancer.

This clonotype has at least ten counts. This chain joins TRBV10-3 and TRBJ2-7; D remains unclear. The germline V gene has CDR1 ENHRY and CDR2 SYGVKD. Deletions cut 10 bases from V and 3 bases from J, with 7 bases between. This CDR3 comprises 10 residues. The chain's CDR3 is CATGDYEQYF. CDR3 DNA sequence: TGTGCCACTGGAGACTACGAGCAGTACTTC.

Concerning this clonotype: At one end, the junction sequence differs from germline, possibly due to a read error. V is TRBV28 and J is TRBJ2-7, with D possibly being TRBD1 (6 bases). The CDR3 has 14 residues. CDR1 is MDHEN, CDR2 SYDVKM, per germline. CDR3 sequence: CDSERTAAPYEQYF. The CDR3 DNA is TGTGACAGCGAACGGACAGCAGCCCCATACGAGCAGTACTTC.

On this clonotype: A read error may account for a junction end that differs from germline. The CDR3: CANRTGLAAYGQYF. The CDR3 DNA reads as TGTGCCAACAGGACAGGACTAGCGGCCTACGGGCAGTACTTC. V usage is TRBV12-3 or TRBV12-4 and J usage is TRBJ2-7; 10 bases are a match to TRBD2. CDR3 length: 14 amino acids.

Note on this clonotype: Relative to the germline gene, one junction end is altered; a read error may explain this. The chain links TRBV19 to TRBJ2-1; 8 bases fit TRBD1. This CDR3 is 15 amino acids long. CDR1 LNHDA and CDR2 SQIVND come from the germline V gene (reference sequence). CDR3 coding DNA: TGTCCCAGTAGTACGGACAGGGAATACTACAATGAACAGTTCTTC. As protein: CPSSTDREYYNEQFF. Looking up the rest from reference TRBV19 and TRBJ2-1 gives the full variable domain: DGGITQSPKYLFRKEGQNVTLSCEQNLNHDAMYWYRQDPGQGLRLIYYSQIVNDFQKGDIAEGYSVSREKKESFPLTVTSAQKNPTAFYLCPSSTDREYYNEQFFGPGTRLTVL.

With regard to this clonotype: The junction shows a germline mismatch at one end, possibly a read error. The CDR3, as DNA: TGCGCCAGCAGCATAGGACTAGCGGGCTCCTACGAGCAGTACTTC. Translating it yields CASSIGLAGSYEQYF. The rearrangement uses TRBV11-1 and TRBJ2-7, with 11 bases fitting TRBD2. This CDR3 comprises 15 residues. Germline lookup yields CDR1 SGHAT and CDR2 FQDESV (reference sequence).

This clonotype was seen only a few times. This could be a read error, since a much larger clone is one nucleotide away. The chain is built from TRBV12-3 or TRBV12-4 and TRBJ2-1, with D possibly TRBD1 on 5 matching bases. This CDR3 contains 17 residues. The ends were cut back, 4 bases at V and 3 bases at J, with 19 bases in the middle. In nucleotides, the CDR3 is TGTGCCAGCAGTTCCCTCAAGGGGCAGGGTCTCTACAATGAGCAGTTCTTC. Translating gives CASSSLKGQGLYNEQFF.

The chain has TRBV28 and TRBJ1-2, with no clear D. Germline loops: CDR1 MDHEN, CDR2 SYDVKM. This CDR3 spans 13 amino acids. CDR3 in DNA: TGTGTCAGTATAGGAAGGCAGACCTATGGCTACACCTTC. It specifies CVSIGRQTYGYTF.

Comments on this clonotype: Mismatch with germline at one junction end may stem from a read error. The rearrangement uses TRBV11-2 and TRBJ2-2; tentative D call: TRBD2 (6 bases). This CDR3 spans 14 amino acids. Looked up from germline, CDR1 is SGHAT and CDR2 is FQNNGV. CDR3 sequence reads: CTSSSLGPRGEMFF. For the CDR3, the DNA is TGTACCAGCAGCTCACTGGGACCACGCGGGGAGATGTTTTTT.

This clonotype was found once. One junction end does not reproduce the germline sequence, and a read error may be involved. The chain's CDR3 is CASSLGAQGLRTGELFF. CDR3 nucleotides: TGTGCCAGCAGCTTAGGAGCACAGGGCTTGAGGACCGGGGAGTTGTTTTTT. This chain joins TRBV11-2 and TRBJ2-2; a weak D match, TRBD1 (6 bases). Germline-derived CDR1 and CDR2 are SGHAT and FQNNGV. This CDR3 is 17 amino acids long.

Comment on this clonotype: A junction end diverges from the germline sequence, so it may reflect a read error. The J gene is TRBJ1-1, the V gene TRBV6-2 or TRBV6-3; TRBD1 aligns across 7 bases. The germline gives CDR1 MNHEY, CDR2 SVGEGT. The CDR3 has 16 amino acids. The CDR3 spells CASRTGRGVMNTEAFF. The CDR3 DNA reads TGTGCCAGCAGAACAGGCAGGGGGGTCATGAACACTGAAGCCTTCTTT.

This clonotype was seen only once. Since the CDR3 does not end with the conserved phenylalanine or tryptophan, this likely comes from a read error. The V and J genes are TRBV6-1 and TRBJ2-2; D is unclear. This CDR3 contains 14 residues. Per the germline V gene, CDR1 is MNHNS and CDR2 is SASEGT. CDR3 bases: TGCGCCAGCAAAGGGTTCCGGAACACCGGGGAGCTGTTTTTA. Protein: CASKGFRNTGELFL.

For this clonotype: Because the CDR3's place on the DNA is in doubt, the DNA is left out and the CDR3 is given as listed by TCRdb. This sequence joins TRBV28 and TRBJ1-2; TRBD1, the table's D call, lacks a check against the DNA. The CDR3 region is 14 residues in length, termini included. Germline values: CDR1 MDHEN, CDR2 SYDVKM. The CDR3 region is CASIFGQGAQGHTF.

Concerning this clonotype: This may be a read error, as it is one base from a much larger clone. The chain carries TRBV5-6 and TRBJ2-3; TRBD1 is a possible D gene (6 bases). The CDR3 loop spans 15 amino acids. CDR1 and CDR2 (germline): SGHDT, YYEEEE. V dropped 4 bases and J dropped 4 bases, with 16 bases sitting between them. CDR3 region: CASSMRGILPDTQYF. In DNA form, the CDR3 reads TGTGCCAGCAGCATGAGGGGGATTCTTCCAGATACGCAGTATTTT.

For this clonotype: A junction boundary mismatches the germline segment, possibly from a read error. The CDR3 sequence: CVSSLGSGQGLLNTEAFF. In DNA, the CDR3 is TGTGTCAGTAGTTTAGGGTCGGGACAGGGGTTACTGAACACTGAAGCTTTCTTC. The chain recombines TRBV28 with TRBJ1-1; the match to TRBD1 covers 10 bases. Germline loops: CDR1 MDHEN, CDR2 SYDVKM. There are 18 residues in the CDR3.

Details on this clonotype: Germline and junction disagree at one end, which may indicate a read error. The V call is TRBV6-5, the J call TRBJ2-7; D is ambiguous. Germline V gives CDR1 MNHEY, CDR2 SVGAGI. This CDR3 spans 13 amino acids. Written as DNA, the CDR3 is TGTGCCAACAGTGAAACCGACATATACGAGCAGTACTTC. Translation gives CANSETDIYEQYF.

Details on this clonotype: This may be a read error: a much more frequent sequence differs by one nucleotide. The chain is built from TRBV29-1 and TRBJ1-1; possible D gene TRBD1, 5 bases. Germline values: CDR1 SQVTM, CDR2 ANQGSEA. V shed 3 bases and J shed 5 bases, with 13 bases lying between them. This CDR3 region has 13 residues. DNA for the CDR3: TGCAGCGTTGATGTGGGGCGCCGGACTGAAGCTTTCTTT. Protein product: CSVDVGRRTEAFF.

This clonotype was seen more than once but under ten times. This CDR3 is missing its conserved last phenylalanine or tryptophan, likely due to a read error. V is TRBV10-2 and J is TRBJ1-2, with 7 bases fitting TRBD1. CDR3 size: 14 residues. CDR1 is WSHSY, CDR2 SAAADI, per germline. The V segment lost 6 bases and the J segment 4 bases; nucleotides outside the gene matches: 8. CDR3 residues: CASRETGCLYGYTS. The DNA for the CDR3 is TGCGCCAGCAGGGAGACAGGGTGCCTCTATGGCTACACCTCC.

This clonotype showed up just a few times. The V gene is TRBV18, the J gene TRBJ1-5; possible D gene TRBD1, 5 bases. CDR1 KGHSH and CDR2 LQKENI come from the germline V gene. V lost 8 bases, J lost 5 bases, and 19 bases lay in between. This CDR3 has 15 residues. The CDR3 spells CASPLKQVKHQPQHF. The CDR3 nucleotides are TGTGCCAGCCCACTTAAACAGGTTAAGCATCAGCCCCAGCATTTT.

This sequence joins TRBV5-1 and TRBJ2-7; D ambiguous. Trimming left V 4 bases short and J 0 bases short, with 11 bases between. Germline CDR1 SGHRS, CDR2 YFSETQ. This CDR3 has 14 residues. The CDR3 here is CASSTTSTSYEQYF. Written as DNA, the CDR3 is TGCGCCAGCAGCACTACATCAACCTCCTACGAGCAGTACTTC. Supplemented by reference TRBV5-1 and TRBJ2-7, the full variable domain reads KAGVTQTPRYLIKTRGQQVTLSCSPISGHRSVSWYQQTPGQGLQFLFEYFSETQRNKGNFPGRFSGRQFSNSRSEMNVSTLELGDSALYLCASSTTSTSYEQYFGPGTRLTVT.

The table lists this clonotype with a few counts. A much larger clone is a single base away; this may be a read error. The V and J genes are TRBV5-6 and TRBJ2-3, with no clear D. Germline-derived CDR1 and CDR2 are SGHDT and YYEEEE. The CDR3 loop spans 15 amino acids. Trimming took off 0 bases at V and 2 bases at J, with 10 bases between the two ends. The CDR3 sequence: CASSLGPQSTDTQYF. The CDR3 region has the DNA TGTGCCAGCAGCTTGGGCCCGCAATCCACAGATACGCAGTATTTT.

As regards this clonotype: This may arise from a read error, as a much more abundant clone is one base away. The rearrangement links TRBV6-5 to TRBJ2-5; the match to TRBD1 covers 7 bases. The J segment lost 5 bases and the V segment lost 2 bases, leaving 5 bases of the junction unmatched. Looked up from germline, CDR1 is MNHEY and CDR2 is SVGAGI. The CDR3 is 14 residues long. CDR3 nucleotide sequence: TGTGCCAGCAGTTACAGGGGGCTGCATGAGACCCAGTACTTC. Residues: CASSYRGLHETQYF.